The TCR beta chain described here comes from a study of regulatory T cells in long-lasting Graves disease. Study conclusions and caveats: Relative to newly diagnosed Graves' patients, persistent ones had lower TCR diversity. Gene preferences differed: TRBV28, TRBJ1-2, TRBJ2-5 in persistent cases.

This clonotype was observed a single time. Its target is unknown. Both iRepertoire HTBI primers and Arm-PCR of CDR3 regions were used to build the TCR beta libraries. One entry per CDR3 protein, called by TCRdb with MiXCR from the multiplex PCR reads. The table records fewer than 450,000 distinct CDR3 sequences, 20% to 25% of them present only once. Time point reported: persistent/refractory GD, antithyroid drugs over 5 years with positive TRAb. From RNA extracted from PBMCs, the TCR library was made. The CDR3 extends over 14 amino acids. V lost 5 bases and J lost 0, with 10 bases in between. Germline values: CDR1 KGHSH, CDR2 LQKENI.

The chain joins TRBV18 to TRBJ1-1; possible D gene TRBD1, 5 bases. The receptor comes from a female donor with Graves disease. The sequenced sample was peripheral blood mononuclear cells (PBMCs), obtained when the disease was refractory, from a patient treated with antithyroid drugs. The CDR3 sequence: CASSTRAVNTEAFF. The CDR3 DNA follows: TGTGCCAGCTCAACCAGGGCAGTGAACACTGAAGCTTTCTTT.